This T cell receptor (beta chain) was observed in a study of T cell changes during pregnancy in multiple sclerosis. TCRdb keeps only in-frame clones here, not all; method: immunoSEQ multiplex PCR. The sample has some 120,000 clones; roughly 97% are singletons. Per germline, CDR1 SEHNR and CDR2 FQNEAQ (reference sequence). V was clipped by 2 bases and J by 8 bases; unmatched bases: 10. The CDR3 spans 16 residues. The V and J genes are TRBV7-9 and TRBJ2-1, with TRBD2 matching 9 bases. The clonotype comes from a female donor with multiple sclerosis, enrolled in a pregnancy study. Source: peripheral blood, taken after pregnancy. The CDR3 DNA follows: TGTGCCAGCAGCTTAAGGACTAGCGAGGGAGTCTATGAGCAGTTCTTC. It is translated as CASSLRTSEGVYEQFF. Complete variable domain (other parts from reference TRBV7-9 and TRBJ2-1): DTGVSQNPRHKITKRGQNVTFRCDPISEHNRLYWYRQTLGQGPEFLTYFQNEAQLEKSRLLSDRFSAERPKGSFSTLEIQRTEQGDSAMYLCASSLRTSEGVYEQFFGPGTRLTVL.